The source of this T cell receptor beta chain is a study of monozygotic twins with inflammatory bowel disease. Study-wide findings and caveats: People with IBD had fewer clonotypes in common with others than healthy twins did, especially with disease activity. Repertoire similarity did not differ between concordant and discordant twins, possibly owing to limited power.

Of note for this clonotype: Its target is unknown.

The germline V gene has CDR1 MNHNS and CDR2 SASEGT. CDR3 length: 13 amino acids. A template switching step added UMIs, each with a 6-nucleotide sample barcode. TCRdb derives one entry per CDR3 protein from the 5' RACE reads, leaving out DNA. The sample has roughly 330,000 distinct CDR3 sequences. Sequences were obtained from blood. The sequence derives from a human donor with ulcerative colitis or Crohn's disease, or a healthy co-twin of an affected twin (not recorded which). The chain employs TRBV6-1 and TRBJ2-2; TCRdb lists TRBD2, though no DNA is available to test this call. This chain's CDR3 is CALARSSPGELFF.